These T cell receptor beta chains were read from a single sample in a study of immune heterogeneity within non-small cell lung tumors. MiXCR, run by TCRdb on the multiplex PCR reads, gives a single entry per CDR3 protein. The sample shows a few thousand distinct CDR3 sequences, 27% of them seen only once. Material: lung tumor tissue. These receptors were obtained from a man aged 55 to 70 with non-small cell lung cancer. Both conserved end residues are part of each CDR3. A D gene is named only where the DNA matches it firmly. Rows may omit the clone size; those that give it use once, few, many or a size class.

v_gene	d_gene	j_gene	len	abundance	CDR3aa	CDR3nt
TRBV5-4	TRBD2	TRBJ2-5	14	-	CASSLDSGTETHYF	TGTGCCAGCAGCTTGGATAGCGGGACGGAGACCCATTACTTC
TRBV11-3	TRBD2	TRBJ2-1	18	medium-sized	CASSLDRGLSRSYNEQFF	TGTGCCAGCAGCTTAGATAGGGGACTATCCCGCTCCTACAATGAGCAGTTCTTC
TRBV12-3/TRBV12-4	-	TRBJ2-7	15	medium-sized	CASSYGGTSSYEQYF	TGTGCCAGCAGCTACGGCGGCACTAGCTCCTACGAGCAGTACTTC
TRBV4-2	TRBD2	TRBJ2-3	16	-	CANSQELAGGPNTQYF	TGTGCCAACAGCCAAGAGCTAGCGGGAGGGCCAAATACGCAGTATTTT
TRBV28	TRBD1	TRBJ2-7	15	medium-sized	CASSSTGGSSYEQYF	TGTGCCAGCAGTTCGACAGGGGGAAGCTCCTACGAGCAGTACTTC
TRBV29-1	-	TRBJ2-1	14	few	CSVEDLDSYNEQFF	TGCAGCGTTGAAGATCTAGACAGCTACAATGAGCAGTTCTTC
TRBV20-1	-	TRBJ2-3	14	medium-sized	CSARPGLNTDTQYF	TGCAGTGCTAGACCGGGACTTAACACAGATACGCAGTATTTT
TRBV7-9	-	TRBJ2-3	14	few	CASSSSHGSDTQYF	TGTGCCAGCAGCTCATCACACGGGAGCGATACGCAGTATTTT
TRBV20-1	TRBD2	TRBJ2-2	14	-	CSARVSGRAGELFF	TGCAGTGCTAGAGTGAGCGGGAGGGCCGGGGAGCTGTTTTTT
TRBV6-1	TRBD1	TRBJ1-1	13	large	CASNTGGRTEAFF	TGTGCCAGCAATACAGGGGGGAGGACTGAAGCTTTCTTT
TRBV18	TRBD2	TRBJ2-7	14	medium-sized	CASSPPSGSYEQYF	TGTGCCAGCTCACCTCCCAGCGGGAGCTACGAGCAGTACTTC
TRBV20-1	-	TRBJ2-3	15	-	CSLPPYTARTDTQYF	TGCAGCCTGCCCCCTTATACAGCCCGCACAGATACGCAGTATTTT
TRBV18	TRBD2	TRBJ2-2	15	-	CASSPASGSTGELFF	TGTGCCAGCTCACCGGCTAGCGGGAGCACCGGGGAGCTGTTTTTT
TRBV27	TRBD2	TRBJ2-1	15	few	CASSLSSGRASEQFF	TGTGCCAGCAGTTTATCGAGCGGGAGGGCCAGTGAGCAGTTCTTC
TRBV7-3	TRBD1	TRBJ1-1	13	few	CASSHRGITEAFF	TGTGCCAGCAGCCACAGGGGGATCACTGAAGCTTTCTTT
TRBV29-1	-	TRBJ2-1	11	-	CSSISGNEQFF	TGCAGCTCCATTTCAGGCAATGAGCAGTTCTTC
TRBV29-1	TRBD1	TRBJ1-4	13	few	CSVRTGEEEKLFF	TGCAGCGTGAGGACAGGGGAAGAAGAAAAACTGTTTTTT
TRBV19	TRBD2	TRBJ2-1	16	few	CASSSITGRYYNEQFF	TGTGCCAGTAGTAGTATAACCGGGAGGTACTACAATGAGCAGTTCTTC
TRBV4-1	TRBD1	TRBJ2-1	15	once	CASTSDRGLNNEQSF	TGCGCCAGCACCTCTGACAGGGGATTGAACAATGAGCAGTCCTTC
TRBV4-2	-	TRBJ2-7	17	medium-sized	CASSQDAPTVIQDEQYF	TGTGCCAGCAGCCAAGACGCACCGACAGTGATACAGGACGAGCAGTACTTC
TRBV6-1	-	TRBJ1-2	14	-	CVGSPGTSYYGYTF	TGTGTCGGCAGTCCTGGGACGAGCTACTATGGCTACACCTTC
TRBV11-1	-	TRBJ1-1	15	-	CASSLYSQPNTEAFF	TGTGCCAGCAGCTTATATTCACAGCCGAACACTGAAGCTTTCTTT